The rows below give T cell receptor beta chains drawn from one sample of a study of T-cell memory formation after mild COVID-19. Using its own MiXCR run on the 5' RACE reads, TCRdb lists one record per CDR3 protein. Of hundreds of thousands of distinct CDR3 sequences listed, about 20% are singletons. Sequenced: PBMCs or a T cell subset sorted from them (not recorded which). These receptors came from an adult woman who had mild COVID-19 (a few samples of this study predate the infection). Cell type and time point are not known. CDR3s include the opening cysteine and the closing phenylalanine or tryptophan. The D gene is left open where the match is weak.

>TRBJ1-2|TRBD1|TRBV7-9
CASSHRDRDFDGYTF
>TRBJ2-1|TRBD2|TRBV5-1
CASMGGKVSYNEQFF
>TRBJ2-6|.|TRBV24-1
CATSHEANVLTF
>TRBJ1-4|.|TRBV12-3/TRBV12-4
CASSVEGGNEKLFF
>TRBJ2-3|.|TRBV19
CASSLTSSDTQYF
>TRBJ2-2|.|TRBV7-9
CASRTGLNTGELFF
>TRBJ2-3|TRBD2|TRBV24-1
CATSEGLAGRDTQYF
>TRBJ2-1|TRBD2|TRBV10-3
CAISEDGGESSYNEQFF
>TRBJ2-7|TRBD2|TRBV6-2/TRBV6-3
CASRGSASSYEQYF
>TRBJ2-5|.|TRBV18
CASSLSGQRETQYF
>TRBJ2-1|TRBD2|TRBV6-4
CASRRTSGSGYEQFF
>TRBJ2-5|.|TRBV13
CARREDRRGEIETQYF
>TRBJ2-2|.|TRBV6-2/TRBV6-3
CASSYDTPNTGELFF
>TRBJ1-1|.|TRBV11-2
CASSDQQGWGTEAFF
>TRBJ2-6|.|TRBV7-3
CASSSTGSSVFSGANVLTF
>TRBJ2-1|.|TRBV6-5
CASSYDYYNEQFF
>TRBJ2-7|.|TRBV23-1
CASSRPTYEQYF
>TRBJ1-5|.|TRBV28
CASSLGGTGGQPQHF
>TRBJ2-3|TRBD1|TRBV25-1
CASSSGQRYTDTQYF
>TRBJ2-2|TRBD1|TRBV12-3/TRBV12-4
CASTLTGNGELFF
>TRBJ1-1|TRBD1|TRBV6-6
CASSFTGGRSEAFF
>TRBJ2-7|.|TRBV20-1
CSAREGSGASYEQYF
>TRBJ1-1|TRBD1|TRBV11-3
CASSSTRPGQGKSEAFF
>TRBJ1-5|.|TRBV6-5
CASSYGRFQPQHF
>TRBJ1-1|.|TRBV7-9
CASSLVALGGTEAFF
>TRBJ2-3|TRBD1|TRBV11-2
CASSFPRGGQGVADTQYF
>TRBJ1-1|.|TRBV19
CASGTGRNTEAFF
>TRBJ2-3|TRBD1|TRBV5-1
CASSLVGTGGTDTQYF
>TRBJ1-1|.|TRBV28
CASSLNQGSGTEAFF
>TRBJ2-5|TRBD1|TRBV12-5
CASGRGGIETQYF
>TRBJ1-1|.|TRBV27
CASRGSEWNTEAFF
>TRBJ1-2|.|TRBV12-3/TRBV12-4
CASSSDSANGFYGYTF
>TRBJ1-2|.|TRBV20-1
CSARDLAGKGYTF
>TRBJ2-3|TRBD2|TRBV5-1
CASSLGLAGLNTQYF
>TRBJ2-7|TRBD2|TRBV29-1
CSVEWTSPPYEQYF
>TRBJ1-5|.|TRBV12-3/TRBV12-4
CASRKEETSNQPQHF
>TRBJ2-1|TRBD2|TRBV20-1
CSAGTGTSDDEQFF
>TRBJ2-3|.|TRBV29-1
CSVETVWNTQYF
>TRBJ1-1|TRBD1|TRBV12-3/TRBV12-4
CASSLTFLIGTGSRNTEAFF
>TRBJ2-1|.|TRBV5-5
CASSSSVRGVSSYNEQFF
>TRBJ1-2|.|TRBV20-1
CSARDAANYGYTF
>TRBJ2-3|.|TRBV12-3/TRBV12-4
CASSFDVTDTQYF
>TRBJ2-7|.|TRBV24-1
CATSSGNYEQYF
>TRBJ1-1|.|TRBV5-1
CASSLYRDTSTEAFF
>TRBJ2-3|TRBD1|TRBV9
CASSVNLEGAAGDTQYF
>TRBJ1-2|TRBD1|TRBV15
CATSREQGNYTF
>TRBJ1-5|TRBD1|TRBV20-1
CSAFTPGAGGPDQPQHF
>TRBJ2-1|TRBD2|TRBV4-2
CASSYGAGAHNEQFF
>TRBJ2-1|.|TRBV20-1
CSARVRSSSYNEQFF
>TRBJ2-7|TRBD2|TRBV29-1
CSVRTSLHHYEQYF
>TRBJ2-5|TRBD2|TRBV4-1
CASSPLSGGKETQYF
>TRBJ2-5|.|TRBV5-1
CASSWTVEGEGFFDQETQYF
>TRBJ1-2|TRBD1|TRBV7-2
CASSLGRDRHGYTF
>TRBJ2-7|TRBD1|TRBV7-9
CAGSLPGQGIGEQYF
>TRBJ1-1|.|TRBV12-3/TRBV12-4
CASSWAGKAEAFF